This is a list of T cell receptor beta chains from one sample in a study of beta chain features in type 1 diabetes. The repertoire was sequenced with immunoSEQ multiplex PCR; TCRdb's copy has only in-frame clones and lacks some. The sample contains about 250,000 clones, around 14% of which appear only once. Material: naive CD4+ T cells from blood. Every receptor here comes from a woman in her forties in good health. Both conserved end residues are part of each CDR3. A D gene is named only where the DNA matches it firmly. For some rows the clone size is stated as once, few or many, or as a class when expanded; others skip it.

>TRBJ2-5|TRBD1|TRBV5-1|-
CASSSDRGRKTQYF
TGCGCCAGCAGCTCGGACAGGGGACGAAAGACCCAGTACTTC
>TRBJ2-3|-|TRBV9|few
CASSVGGEVGTDTQYF
TGTGCCAGCAGCGTAGGGGGGGAGGTTGGCACAGATACGCAGTATTTT
>TRBJ2-7|TRBD2|TRBV6-5|few
CASSLGLAGAEQYF
TGTGCCAGCAGTCTGGGACTAGCGGGCGCCGAGCAGTACTTC
>TRBJ1-5|-|TRBV27|few
CASGGDGQPQHF
TGTGCCAGCGGCGGGGATGGTCAGCCCCAGCATTTT
>TRBJ2-2|TRBD1|TRBV18|-
CASSPKNRGVTGELFF
TGTGCCAGCTCACCAAAAAACAGGGGCGTCACCGGGGAGCTGTTTTTT
>TRBJ2-6|TRBD2|TRBV6-5|-
CASTGGGPGANVLTF
TGTGCCAGCACCGGGGGGGGTCCTGGGGCCAACGTCCTGACTTTC
>TRBJ2-5|TRBD1|TRBV10-3|-
CAISESTGGRETQYF
TGTGCCATCAGTGAATCGACAGGGGGTCGCGAGACCCAGTACTTC
>TRBJ1-2|-|TRBV18|-
CASSRQNYGYTF
TGTGCCAGCTCGAGACAGAACTATGGCTACACCTTC
>TRBJ1-6|TRBD1|TRBV6-5|few
CASTYRGFHPLHF
TGTGCCAGCACCTACAGGGGCTTTCACCCCCTCCACTTT
>TRBJ1-4|TRBD1|TRBV13|few
CASSFWTGTEKLFF
TGTGCCAGCAGCTTCTGGACAGGGACCGAAAAACTGTTTTTT
>TRBJ2-2|TRBD1|TRBV2|few
CASSRDRGIRTGELFF
TGTGCCAGCAGTAGGGACAGGGGAATTAGGACCGGGGAGCTGTTTTTT
>TRBJ2-1|TRBD2|TRBV7-2|few
CASSRWASGGYNEQFF
TGTGCCAGCAGCCGATGGGCTAGCGGGGGTTACAATGAGCAGTTCTTC
>TRBJ2-3|TRBD1|TRBV5-1|-
CASSLRGTGGTDTQYF
TGCGCCAGCAGCTTGAGGGGGACAGGGGGCACAGATACGCAGTATTTT
>TRBJ2-1|TRBD2|TRBV2|few
CASSARGGQNEQFF
TGTGCCAGCAGTGCTCGGGGGGGCCAGAATGAGCAGTTCTTC
>TRBJ2-3|TRBD2|TRBV5-1|-
CASRLPGLAGGDTQYF
TGCGCCAGCAGGCTACCGGGACTAGCGGGGGGCGATACGCAGTATTTT
>TRBJ2-5|-|TRBV15|few
CATSRDRQAQETQYF
TGTGCCACCAGCAGGGACCGACAGGCGCAAGAGACCCAGTACTTC
>TRBJ2-5|TRBD1|TRBV5-6|few
CASSSGTGVQETQYF
TGTGCCAGCAGCTCCGGGACAGGGGTTCAAGAGACCCAGTACTTC
>TRBJ2-1|TRBD2|TRBV11-2|few
CASSLERGLAGGLSQFF
TGTGCCAGCAGCTTAGAGAGAGGACTAGCGGGGGGGCTGTCGCAGTTCTTC
>TRBJ1-3|-|TRBV6-1|-
CASSGGLTNSGNTIYF
TGTGCCAGCAGTGGAGGACTGACGAACTCTGGAAACACCATATATTTT
>TRBJ1-3|-|TRBV18|few
CASSPVGGRVDGNTIYF
TGTGCCAGCTCACCAGTTGGCGGCCGGGTAGATGGAAACACCATATATTTT
>TRBJ1-2|-|TRBV9|few
CASSVNTATPPLYGYTF
TGTGCCAGCAGCGTGAACACAGCAACTCCCCCCCTCTATGGCTACACCTTC
>TRBJ1-2|TRBD1|TRBV14|few
CASSQALGQGAYGYTF
TGTGCCAGCAGCCAAGCCCTCGGACAGGGGGCTTATGGCTACACCTTC
>TRBJ2-1|TRBD2|TRBV4-3|-
CASSQLAGGAYNEQFF
TGCGCCAGCAGCCAGCTAGCGGGGGGCGCCTACAATGAGCAGTTCTTC
>TRBJ2-1|TRBD1|TRBV18|-
CASSLRTGADNEQFF
TGTGCCAGCTCACTTCGGACAGGGGCGGACAATGAGCAGTTCTTC
>TRBJ1-2|-|TRBV7-6|-
CASSPAGTPNYGYTF
TGTGCCAGCAGCCCGGCCGGGACACCAAACTATGGCTACACCTTC
>TRBJ1-3|-|TRBV14|-
CASSQTDPGNTIYF
TGTGCCAGCAGCCAAACAGACCCTGGAAACACCATATATTTT
>TRBJ2-7|TRBD1|TRBV13|-
CASSLGQTSYEQYF
TGTGCCAGCAGCTTGGGACAGACTTCCTACGAGCAGTACTTC
>TRBJ1-3|TRBD1|TRBV12-5|-
CASVPDRGSGNTIYF
TGTGCTAGTGTTCCTGACAGGGGCTCTGGAAACACCATATATTTT
>TRBJ1-1|-|TRBV18|few
CASSPLKNTEAFF
TGTGCCAGCTCACCACTAAAGAACACTGAAGCTTTCTTT
>TRBJ1-2|-|TRBV5-8|few
CASRPRGGYTF
TGTGCCAGCAGACCCCGGGGGGGCTACACCTTC
>TRBJ2-7|-|TRBV5-4|-
CASPYEQYF
TGTGCCAGTCCATACGAGCAGTACTTC
>TRBJ2-7|TRBD2|TRBV11-2|-
CASSLRSGTSSHEQYF
TGTGCCAGCAGCCTAAGATCGGGGACTAGCTCCCACGAGCAGTACTTC
>TRBJ2-1|-|TRBV7-8|few
CASSPSRTWDEQFF
TGTGCCAGCAGCCCTAGCCGTACATGGGATGAGCAGTTCTTC
>TRBJ2-5|TRBD1|TRBV10-1|-
CASSGTGKETQYF
TGCGCCAGCAGTGGGACAGGAAAGGAGACCCAGTACTTC
>TRBJ1-1|-|TRBV5-1|-
CEQPGPAWDTEAFF
TGCGAACAGCCCGGCCCGGCCTGGGACACTGAAGCTTTCTTT
>TRBJ1-5|-|TRBV23-1|many
CASSQSRGGFSNQPQHF
TGCGCCAGCAGTCAATCCAGGGGTGGGTTTAGCAATCAGCCCCAGCATTTT
>TRBJ1-5|-|TRBV6-5|-
CASRGGQRQPQHF
TGTGCCAGCAGGGGGGGGCAACGGCAGCCCCAGCATTTT
>TRBJ2-5|TRBD1|TRBV5-1|few
CASRSTGVETQYF
TGCGCCAGCAGATCGACAGGGGTCGAGACCCAGTACTTC
>TRBJ1-4|TRBD1|TRBV6-5|-
CASKRRGQGDEKLFF
TGTGCCAGCAAGAGAAGGGGGCAAGGGGATGAAAAACTGTTTTTT
>TRBJ2-2|-|TRBV6-1|-
CASAYSTALAGELFF
TGTGCCAGCGCATATTCGACAGCTCTCGCCGGGGAGCTGTTTTTT
>TRBJ2-5|-|TRBV4-3|-
CASSLAEQQETQYF
TGCGCCAGCAGCTTAGCGGAGCAGCAAGAGACCCAGTACTTC
>TRBJ1-5|TRBD1|TRBV10-2|few
CASRPGQGLQPQHF
TGCGCCAGCAGACCGGGACAGGGACTTCAGCCCCAGCATTTT
>TRBJ1-5|TRBD1|TRBV5-8|-
CASSGDRGRQPQHF
TGTGCCAGCAGCGGAGACAGGGGAAGGCAGCCCCAGCATTTT
>TRBJ2-1|-|TRBV5-1|-
CASSLGGGSSYNEQFF
TGCGCCAGCAGCTTGGGTGGGGGGAGCTCCTACAATGAGCAGTTCTTC
>TRBJ2-3|TRBD2|TRBV15|-
CATSREVAGNLDTQYF
TGTGCCACCAGCAGAGAGGTAGCGGGGAACTTAGATACGCAGTATTTT
>TRBJ2-5|-|TRBV2|few
CASSGFGQGRGETQYF
TGTGCCAGCAGTGGGTTTGGGCAGGGCCGGGGGGAGACCCAGTACTTC
>TRBJ2-5|-|TRBV6-5|-
CASSSSGTQYF
TGTGCCAGCAGTTCATCAGGGACCCAGTACTTC
>TRBJ2-7|TRBD2|TRBV9|few
CASSVELAGLHEQYF
TGTGCCAGCAGCGTAGAACTAGCGGGGTTGCACGAGCAGTACTTC